The 9 T cell receptor beta chains below were found in one sample sequenced in a study of early T cells in non-severe SARS-CoV-2 infection. One entry per CDR3 protein results from TCRdb running MiXCR on the 5' RACE reads. The sample has tens of thousands of distinct CDR3 sequences, about 14% seen once. Sequencing used whole blood. The receptors come from an adult who was a healthcare worker with PCR-confirmed SARS-CoV-2 infection or an uninfected control (not recorded which).

This clonotype has only a few counts. The chain recombines TRBV3-1 with TRBJ2-3; a possible D gene is TRBD2 (5 bases). Looked up from germline, CDR1 is LGHDT and CDR2 is YNNKEL (reference sequence). Trimming stripped 0 bases from V and 2 bases from J, with 6 bases between. This CDR3 is built from 14 residues. CDR3 bases: TGTGCCAGCAGCCAAGATGACTACACAGATACGCAGTATTTT. Its translation: CASSQDDYTDTQYF.

This clonotype was seen at least ten times. This sequence joins TRBV6-6 and TRBJ2-5; a weak D match, TRBD2 (6 bases). Germline V gene sequence: CDR1 MNHNY, CDR2 SVGAGI (reference sequence). V lost 2 bases, J lost 2 bases, and 9 bases lay in between. The CDR3 has 14 amino acids. The CDR3 DNA reads TGTGCCAGCAGTTACCTGGCGGGGCAAGAGACCCAGTACTTC. Residues: CASSYLAGQETQYF.

This clonotype was detected many times. This chain links TRBV18 with TRBJ2-1, with 8 bases fitting TRBD2. The CDR3 has 15 residues. CDR1 KGHSH and CDR2 LQKENI come from the germline V gene. V was clipped by 4 bases and J by 3 bases; unmatched bases: 5. The CDR3 loop is CASSRPAGDYNEQFF. The CDR3 DNA reads TGTGCCAGCTCACGGCCAGCGGGAGACTACAATGAGCAGTTCTTC.

Concerning this clonotype itself: A much larger clone lies a single base off, so this may be a read error. The chain has TRBV6-4 and TRBJ1-4; tentative D call: TRBD1 (5 bases). Germline-derived CDR1 and CDR2 are MRHNA and SNTAGT. The CDR3 contains 18 residues. CDR3 in amino acids: CANSDSIGTEATNEKLFF. CDR3 coding DNA: TGTGCCAACAGTGACTCGATAGGGACGGAAGCAACTAATGAAAAACTGTTTTTT.

The table lists this clonotype with many counts. The chain recombines TRBV11-3 with TRBJ2-2; D unclear. V was trimmed by 5 bases and J by 0 bases, leaving 10 bases between them. The CDR3 is made up of 15 amino acids. CDR1 is SGHNT, CDR2 YENEEA, per germline. CDR3 region: CASSPRVTNTGELFF. CDR3 coding DNA: TGTGCCAGCAGCCCCCGGGTTACGAACACCGGGGAGCTGTTTTTT.

This clonotype was detected only a few times. The gene calls are TRBV7-9 and TRBJ1-2; weak D call: TRBD1 (6 bases). The germline V gene encodes CDR1 SEHNR and CDR2 FQNEAQ (reference sequence). This CDR3 has 14 amino acids. V lost 2 bases to trimming and J lost 7 bases, with 14 bases between them. The CDR3 nucleotides are TGTGCCAGCAGCTTACCGGGGGCTGGAGTTGGCTACACCTTC. Protein: CASSLPGAGVGYTF. Based on the CDR3 plus reference TRBV7-9 and TRBJ1-2, the full variable domain is DTGVSQNPRHKITKRGQNVTFRCDPISEHNRLYWYRQTLGQGPEFLTYFQNEAQLEKSRLLSDRFSAERPKGSFSTLEIQRTEQGDSAMYLCASSLPGAGVGYTFGSGTRLTVV.

The chain couples TRBV5-4 to TRBJ2-3, with D unclear. The ends were cut back, 2 bases at V and 0 bases at J, with 16 bases in the middle. Germline V gene lookup returns CDR1 SGHNT and CDR2 YYREEE (reference sequence). CDR3 length: 17 amino acids. The CDR3 loop reads CASSFRGTWPSTDTQYF. CDR3 nucleotides: TGTGCCAGCAGCTTCCGAGGCACATGGCCAAGCACAGATACGCAGTATTTT.

This clonotype was seen many times. The chain recombines TRBV5-1 with TRBJ1-3; D is uncertain. The CDR3 has 15 residues. Germline V gives CDR1 SGHRS, CDR2 YFSETQ. V shed 2 bases and J shed 0 bases, with 9 bases lying between them. CDR3 protein: CASSLDGSSGNTIYF. The CDR3 region has the DNA TGCGCCAGCAGCTTAGACGGCAGCTCTGGAAACACCATATATTTT. Variable domain in full (rest from reference TRBV5-1 and TRBJ1-3): KAGVTQTPRYLIKTRGQQVTLSCSPISGHRSVSWYQQTPGQGLQFLFEYFSETQRNKGNFPGRFSGRQFSNSRSEMNVSTLELGDSALYLCASSLDGSSGNTIYFGEGSWLTVV.

The chain joins TRBV6-1 to TRBJ1-2; D is perhaps TRBD1 (6 bases). Trimming removed 3 bases from V and 6 bases from J, with 11 bases in between. This CDR3 region has 13 residues. In germline, CDR1 is MNHNS, CDR2 SASEGT. The DNA of the CDR3 is TGTGCCAGCAGTGATGGCAAGGGGGATGGCTACACCTTC. Amino acid sequence: CASSDGKGDGYTF.